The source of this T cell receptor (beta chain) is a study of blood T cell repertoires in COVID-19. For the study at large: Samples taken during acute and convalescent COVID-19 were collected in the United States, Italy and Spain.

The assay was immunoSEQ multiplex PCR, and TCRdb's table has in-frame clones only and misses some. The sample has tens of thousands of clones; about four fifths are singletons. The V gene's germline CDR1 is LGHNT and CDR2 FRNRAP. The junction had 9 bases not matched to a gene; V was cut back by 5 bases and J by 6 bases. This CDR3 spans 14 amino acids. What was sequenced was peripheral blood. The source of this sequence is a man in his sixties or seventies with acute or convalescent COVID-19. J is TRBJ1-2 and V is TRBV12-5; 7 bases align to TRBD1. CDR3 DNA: TGTGCTAGTGGTATGGGACAGAAGGCGGATGGCTACACCTTC. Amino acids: CASGMGQKADGYTF. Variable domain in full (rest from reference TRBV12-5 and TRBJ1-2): DARVTQTPRHKVTEMGQEVTMRCQPILGHNTVFWYRQTMMQGLELLAYFRNRAPLDDSGMPKDRFSAEMPDATLATLKIQPSEPRDSAVYFCASGMGQKADGYTFGSGTRLTVV.